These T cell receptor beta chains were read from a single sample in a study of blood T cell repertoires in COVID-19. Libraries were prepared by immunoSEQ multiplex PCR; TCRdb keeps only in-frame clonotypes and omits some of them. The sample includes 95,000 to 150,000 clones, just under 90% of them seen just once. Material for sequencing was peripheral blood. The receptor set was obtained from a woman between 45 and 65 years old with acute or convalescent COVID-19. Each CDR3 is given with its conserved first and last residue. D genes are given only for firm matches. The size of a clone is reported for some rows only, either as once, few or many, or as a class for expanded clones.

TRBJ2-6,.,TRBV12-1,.,TGTGCCAGCAGCTCAGAGCGGGGTGCCCTCTCTGGGGCCAACGTCCTGACTTTC,CASSSERGALSGANVLTF
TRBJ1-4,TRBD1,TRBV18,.,TGTGCCAGCTCACTTAATTCCGGGACAGGGCATGAAAAACTGTTTTTT,CASSLNSGTGHEKLFF
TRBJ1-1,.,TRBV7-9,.,TGTGCCAGCAGCTTAGGTTACGGGGGTGAAGCTTTCTTT,CASSLGYGGEAFF
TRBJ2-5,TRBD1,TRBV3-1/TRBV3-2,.,TGTGCCAGCAGCTACCGGACAGGGGGCGGCGAGACCCAGTACTTC,CASSYRTGGGETQYF
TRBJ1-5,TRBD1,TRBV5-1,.,TGCGCCAGCAGCTTGGACCCACAGGGGTTCGACAATCAGCCCCAGCATTTT,CASSLDPQGFDNQPQHF
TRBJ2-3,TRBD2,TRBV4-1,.,TGCGCCAGCAGCCAAGACGGAAGGGCTAGCGGGGGCCCCACAGATACGCAGTATTTT,CASSQDGRASGGPTDTQYF
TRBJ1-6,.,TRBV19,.,TGTGCCAGTCGTGTCCCAGGAAATTCACCCCTCCACTTT,CASRVPGNSPLHF
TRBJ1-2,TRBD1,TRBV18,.,TGTGCCAGCTCGAGAAACGATGGGACAGGGGATGGCTACACCTTC,CASSRNDGTGDGYTF
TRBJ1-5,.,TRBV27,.,TGTGCCAGCAGTTTGGGAGGGACTCAGCCCCAGCATTTT,CASSLGGTQPQHF
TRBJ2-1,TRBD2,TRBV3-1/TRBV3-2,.,TGTGCCAGCACTTTAGAGCGGGGAAGCTCCTACAATGAGCAGTTCTTC,CASTLERGSSYNEQFF
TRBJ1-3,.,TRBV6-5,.,TGTGCCAGCAGCCGTCGGGGGGGCACCATATATTTT,CASSRRGGTIYF
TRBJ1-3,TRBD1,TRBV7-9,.,TGTGCCAGCAGCTTTACAGGGGTCTCTGGAAACACCATATATTTT,CASSFTGVSGNTIYF
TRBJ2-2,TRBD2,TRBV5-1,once,TGCGCCAGCAGCTTGAGGACTAGCGCGAACACCGGGGAGCTGTTTTTT,CASSLRTSANTGELFF
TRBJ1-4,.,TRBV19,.,TGTGCCAGTGAAAACAGGAGAGGGAGGACTAATGAAAAACTGTTTTTT,CASENRRGRTNEKLFF
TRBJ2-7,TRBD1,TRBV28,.,TGTGCCAGCAGGGGGGAGGACAGGGAAGAAGGCGAGCAGTACTTC,CASRGEDREEGEQYF
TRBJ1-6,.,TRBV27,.,TGTGCCAGCAGTTTCAACAGGGATAATAATTCACCCCTCCACTTT,CASSFNRDNNSPLHF
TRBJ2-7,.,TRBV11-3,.,TGTGCCAGCGGGGCCAACTCGGGGGAGTCCTACGAGCAGTACTTC,CASGANSGESYEQYF
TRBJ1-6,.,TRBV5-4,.,TGTGCCAGCAGCAATGACAGGCTTACGGGTTCACCCCTCCACTTT,CASSNDRLTGSPLHF
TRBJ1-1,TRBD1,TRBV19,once,TGTGCCAGTAGGCTGGTGACAGGGGGTTTAAACACTGAAGCTTTCTTT,CASRLVTGGLNTEAFF
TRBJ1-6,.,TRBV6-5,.,TGTGCCAGCAGTTACTCCGGCGGGCTTCAGTCACCCCTCCACTTT,CASSYSGGLQSPLHF
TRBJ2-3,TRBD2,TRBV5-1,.,TGCGCCAGCAGCTTCAAGAGCGGGAGGGCCAAAGATACGCAGTATTTT,CASSFKSGRAKDTQYF
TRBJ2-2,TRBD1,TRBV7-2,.,TGTGCCAGCAGCATTCGACAGGGACACGTTTTCACCGGGGAGCTGTTTTTT,CASSIRQGHVFTGELFF
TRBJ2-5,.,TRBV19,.,TGTGCCAGTAGTATAGGGCAGGTTGGTGAGACCCAGTACTTC,CASSIGQVGETQYF
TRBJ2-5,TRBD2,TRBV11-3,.,TGTGCCAGCAGCTTAGATTATTCCCGACTAGCGACGTACCAAGAGACCCAGTACTTC,CASSLDYSRLATYQETQYF
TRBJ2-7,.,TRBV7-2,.,TGTGCCAGCAGCTTAGATAGAGGTCGTCTCGAGCAGTACTTC,CASSLDRGRLEQYF
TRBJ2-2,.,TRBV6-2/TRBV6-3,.,TGTGCCAGCAGTTACCCTCGGCAGGACTGGACGAACACCGGGGAGCTGTTTTTT,CASSYPRQDWTNTGELFF
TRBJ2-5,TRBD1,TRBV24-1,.,TGTGCCACCAGTGATGGGACAGGGGTGGAGACCCAGTACTTC,CATSDGTGVETQYF
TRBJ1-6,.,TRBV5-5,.,TGTGCCAGCACGGGACTGCCTTCTTCACCCCTCCACTTT,CASTGLPSSPLHF
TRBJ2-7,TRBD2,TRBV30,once,TGTGCCTGGAGTTTCGGACTAGCGATTTACGAGCAGTACTTC,CAWSFGLAIYEQYF
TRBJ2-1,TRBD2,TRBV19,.,TGTGCCAGTAGTCCCCAAGCGACTAGCGGGCCACGCAATGAGCAGTTCTTC,CASSPQATSGPRNEQFF
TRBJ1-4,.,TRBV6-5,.,TGTGCCAGCAGCTACAAATACTACGCCAGTGAAAAACTGTTTTTT,CASSYKYYASEKLFF
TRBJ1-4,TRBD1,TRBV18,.,TGTGCCAGCTCACCAATGACAGGGCTTAATGAAAAACTGTTTTTT,CASSPMTGLNEKLFF
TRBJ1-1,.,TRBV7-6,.,TGTGCCAGCAGCACAGGGCGGAACACTGAAGCTTTCTTT,CASSTGRNTEAFF
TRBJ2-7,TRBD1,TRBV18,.,TGTGCCAGCTCACGAGGGACAGGCACCTACGAGCAGTACTTC,CASSRGTGTYEQYF
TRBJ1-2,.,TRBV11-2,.,TGTGCCAGCAGCAGCCAGGTGAATGGCTACACCTTC,CASSSQVNGYTF
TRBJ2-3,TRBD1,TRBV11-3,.,TGTGCCAGCAGCCACAATACCATGGGGACAGGGGACCTTGGTACGCAGTATTTT,CASSHNTMGTGDLGTQYF
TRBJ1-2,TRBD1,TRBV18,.,TGTGCCAGCTCACCTCTTGGACAGGGGATTAACTATGGCTACACCTTC,CASSPLGQGINYGYTF
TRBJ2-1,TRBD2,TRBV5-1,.,TGCGCCAGCACCGAGACTAGCGGGAGTCTCAATGAGCAGTTCTTC,CASTETSGSLNEQFF
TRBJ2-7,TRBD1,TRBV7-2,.,TGTGCCAGCAGCACACACAGGGGAGCCTACGAGCAGTACTTC,CASSTHRGAYEQYF
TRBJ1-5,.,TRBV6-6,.,TGTGCCAGCCGGACAGATAGCAATCAGCCCCAGCATTTT,CASRTDSNQPQHF